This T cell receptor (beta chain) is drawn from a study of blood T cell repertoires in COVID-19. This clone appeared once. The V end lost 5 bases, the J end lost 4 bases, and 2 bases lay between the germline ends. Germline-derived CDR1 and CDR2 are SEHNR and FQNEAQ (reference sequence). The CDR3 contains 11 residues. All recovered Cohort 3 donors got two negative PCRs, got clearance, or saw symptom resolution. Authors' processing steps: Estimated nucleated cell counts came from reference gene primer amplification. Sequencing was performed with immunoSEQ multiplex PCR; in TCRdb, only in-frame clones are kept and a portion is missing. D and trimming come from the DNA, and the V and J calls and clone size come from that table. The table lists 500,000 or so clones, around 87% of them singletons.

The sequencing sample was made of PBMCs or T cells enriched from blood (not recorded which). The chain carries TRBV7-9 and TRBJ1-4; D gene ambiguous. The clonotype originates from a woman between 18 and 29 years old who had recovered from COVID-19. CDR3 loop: CASSHNEKLFF. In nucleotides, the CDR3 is TGTGCCAGCAGCCATAATGAAAAACTGTTTTTT.